The source of this T cell receptor beta chain is a study of blood T cell repertoires in COVID-19. In the study overall: Acute and convalescent COVID-19 specimens originated in the United States, Italy and Spain. Sources were T cells, B-cell-depleted T cells, or PBMCs; the material itself was cDNA or gDNA.

Regarding this clone: This sample also contains other DNA sequences that code for the same CDR3.

The germline V and J ends were trimmed by 3 bases and 8 bases, with 14 bases remaining between them. The germline V gene has CDR1 LNHDA and CDR2 SQIVND (reference sequence). The CDR3 sequence is 14 residues long. In the original processing: Researchers report that nucleated cell counts were estimated from reference gene primer amplification. Some clones are missing from TCRdb's copy, which holds only in-frame ones; the method was immunoSEQ multiplex PCR. V and J calls and clone size follow that table, whereas D and trimming were derived from the DNA. This table holds fewer than 700,000 clones, 70% to 90% found once. Seattle-derived patients entered the study during active infection and were followed longitudinally.

The TCR sequence derives from a woman in her forties or fifties with COVID-19, enrolled during active disease. The chain joins TRBV19 to TRBJ1-5; D gene ambiguous. The sample taken for sequencing was peripheral blood. Here the CDR3 DNA reads TGTGCCAGTAGTATTCGGGGTGATGGGGAGCCCCAGCATTTT. Translation gives CASSIRGDGEPQHF.